Below, 23 T cell receptor beta chains from the same sample are listed, as sequenced in a study of T cells after yellow fever vaccination. TCRdb passed the 5' RACE reads through MiXCR, listing each CDR3 protein once. The data contain some 120,000 distinct CDR3 sequences, 7.5% to 9.5% of them singletons. Sequenced material: CD8+ T cells sorted from PBMCs, taken 45 days after the yellow fever booster vaccination. The receptor set was obtained from a man between 25 and 39 years old who received the YFV17D yellow fever vaccine.

J is TRBJ2-1 and V is TRBV3-1; 8 positions agree with TRBD2. This CDR3 has 14 residues. The germline gives CDR1 LGHDT, CDR2 YNNKEL (reference sequence). Germline trimming cut 4 bases from V and 8 bases from J; bases unmatched to any gene: 7. CDR3 DNA: TGTGCCAGCAGCCGGTACAGCGGGAGCCATGAGCAGTTCTTC. This codes for CASSRYSGSHEQFF.

In its sample, this clonotype was seen many times. The gene calls are TRBV20-1 and TRBJ2-3, with 8 bases matching TRBD2. The trim removed 3 bases at V and 4 bases at J, leaving 9 bases unmatched. The CDR3 totals 15 residues. The germline CDR1 and CDR2 sequences are DFQATT and SNEGSKA (reference sequence). CDR3 amino acids: CSASFMGTSPDTQYF. The CDR3, as DNA: TGCAGTGCTAGTTTTATGGGGACTAGTCCAGATACGCAGTATTTT.

The J gene is TRBJ1-1, the V gene TRBV5-1; D possibly corresponds to TRBD1 (6 bases). The CDR3 loop spans 14 amino acids. V lost 3 bases and J 1 base, leaving 10 bases between the germline ends. The V gene's germline CDR1 is SGHRS and CDR2 YFSETQ. CDR3 nucleotide sequence: TGCGCCAGCAGCTCGGACAGCGAGAACACTGAAGCTTTCTTT. This gives the protein CASSSDSENTEAFF.

This clonotype was seen at least ten times. This chain uses TRBV6-1 with TRBJ1-5; TRBD1 aligns across 11 bases. The CDR3 is 16 residues long. V was clipped by 3 bases and J by 7 bases; unmatched bases: 8. The V gene's germline CDR1 is MNHNS and CDR2 SASEGT. The CDR3 nucleotides read TGTGCCAGCAGTGACCTCGGACAGGGGGCAAGACAGCCCCAGCATTTT. Translation: CASSDLGQGARQPQHF.

This clonotype was seen repeatedly, ten times or more. The CDR3 region has the DNA TGTGCCAGCGGAACAGGGATCTACGAGCAGTACTTC. Its translation is CASGTGIYEQYF. This chain links TRBV27 with TRBJ2-7; TRBD1 might be the D (6 bases). The germline CDR1 and CDR2 sequences are MNHEY and SMNVEV (reference sequence). V gave up 8 bases and J gave up 3 bases, with 11 bases separating them. The length of the CDR3 is 12 residues.

Concerning this clonotype: A much larger clone sits a single nucleotide away, making a read error possible. The chain carries TRBV6-5 and TRBJ1-5; tentative D call: TRBD1 (5 bases). This CDR3 comprises 15 residues. Germline assignment: CDR1 MNHEY and CDR2 SVGAGI. The CDR3 sequence is CASSYSGDSNQPQLF. The CDR3 nucleotides are TGTGCCAGCAGTTACTCAGGGGATAGCAATCAGCCCCAGCTTTTT.

The genes are TRBV7-9 and TRBJ2-5; D unresolved. This CDR3 contains 15 residues. Germline lookup yields CDR1 SEHNR and CDR2 FQNEAQ (reference sequence). Trimming shortened V by 4 bases and J by 7 bases, and 19 bases separated the two germline ends. The CDR3 DNA is TGTGCCAGCAGCTCGATCCCGACTCCCGACGGGACCCAGTACTTC. This encodes CASSSIPTPDGTQYF.

This clonotype has at least ten counts. The rearrangement uses TRBV4-3 and TRBJ2-7, with 8 bases fitting TRBD1. V trimming: 0 bases; J trimming: 5 bases; junction bases outside the gene matches: 9. Germline V gene lookup returns CDR1 LGHNA and CDR2 YSLEER. The CDR3 loop spans 16 amino acids. The CDR3 nucleotides are TGCGCCAGCAGCCAAGAAGGGGCAGGGGGCGAACACGAGCAGTACTTC. This gives the protein CASSQEGAGGEHEQYF.

The sample holds a few counts of this clonotype. This chain links TRBV12-3 or TRBV12-4 with TRBJ1-5, with 8 bases aligning to TRBD1. The CDR3 totals 14 residues. With V trimmed by 7 bases and J by 7 bases, 9 bases remained unmatched. The CDR3 nucleotides read TGTGCCAGCAAAGGACAGGGCCCTCGCCAGCCCCAGCATTTT. This encodes CASKGQGPRQPQHF.

This clonotype was recorded a few times. The rearrangement links TRBV27 to TRBJ2-7; D is undetermined. CDR3 length: 16 residues. CDR1 is MNHEY, CDR2 SMNVEV, per germline (reference sequence). The V end lost 5 bases, the J end lost 5 bases, and 22 bases lay between the germline ends. The CDR3 DNA reads as TGTGCCAGCAGTCCTCATCCGGGTCCCAACGTCCACGAGCAGTACTTC. Residues: CASSPHPGPNVHEQYF.

This clonotype was observed a handful of times. The chain uses TRBV13 and TRBJ1-2; D is ambiguous. V was trimmed by 2 bases and J by 8 bases, leaving 18 bases between them. CDR1 is PRHDT and CDR2 is FYEKMQ in the germline V gene (reference sequence). The CDR3 contains 15 residues. CDR3 loop: CASSLFQQPARGYTF. DNA of the CDR3: TGTGCCAGCAGCTTATTTCAACAACCCGCCCGGGGCTACACCTTC.

This clonotype was detected ten times or more. This chain connects TRBV24-1 to TRBJ2-2; 9 positions agree with TRBD2. Trimming took 2 bases from V and 4 from J; bases not matched to a gene: 7. Looked up from germline, CDR1 is KGHDR and CDR2 is SFDVKD. The CDR3 covers 17 residues. The CDR3 coding sequence is TGTGCCACCAGTGATTACTTAGCGGGAGATATCACCGGGGAGCTGTTTTTT. The encoded protein is CATSDYLAGDITGELFF.

In its sample, this clonotype was seen a few times. One end of the junction is discordant with germline, which a read error may explain. The chain joins TRBV9 to TRBJ2-5, with a tentative D call TRBD1 (6 bases). This CDR3 has 16 residues. From germline, CDR1 is SGDLS and CDR2 YYNGEE. CDR3 DNA: TGTGCCAGCAGTGTAGGGGGAGAGGGCACGAGGGAGACCCAGTACTTC. It specifies CASSVGGEGTRETQYF.

DNA of the CDR3: TGTGCCAGCGACGTTTCGTTGGGGACTAGCTATAGTGAGCAGTTCTTC. The encoded protein is CASDVSLGTSYSEQFF. This chain links TRBV12-3 or TRBV12-4 with TRBJ2-1, with TRBD2 matching 9 bases. V shed 8 bases, J shed 9 bases, and the junction held 17 bases outside the gene matches. This CDR3 region has 16 residues.

This clonotype occurred a few times. The chain employs TRBV7-8 and TRBJ2-3; D is undetermined. Germline CDR1 is SGHVS and CDR2 is FQNEAQ. V lost 5 bases and J lost 14, with 17 bases in between. The CDR3 has 12 amino acids. The DNA of the CDR3 is TGTGCCAGCAGCCCACCGGAGCGTTGGGGGTATTTT. Residues: CASSPPERWGYF.

This clonotype has only a few counts. This chain uses TRBV11-2 with TRBJ2-3, with 7 nucleotides matching TRBD2. The CDR3 loop spans 17 amino acids. Germline V gene data show CDR1 as SGHAT and CDR2 as FQNNGV. V gave up 5 bases and J gave up 3 bases; unmatched junction bases: 14. The CDR3 bases are TGTGCCAGCAGCGCCTGGGGAGGGCGGGATACGACAGATACGCAGTATTTT. Amino acids: CASSAWGGRDTTDTQYF.

This chain joins TRBV7-8 and TRBJ2-7, with D possibly TRBD2 on 5 matching bases. From germline, CDR1 is SGHVS and CDR2 FQNEAQ. Trimming removed 1 base from V and 3 bases from J, with 10 bases in between. This CDR3 contains 14 residues. In DNA, the CDR3 is TGTGCCAGCAGCTTAGGTTGGGGAGACTACGAGCAGTACTTC. Its translation is CASSLGWGDYEQYF. Combining the CDR3 with reference TRBV7-8 and TRBJ2-7 gives the whole variable domain GAGVSQSPRYKVAKRGQDVALRCDPISGHVSLFWYQQALGQGPEFLTYFQNEAQLDKSGLPSDRFFAERPEGSVSTLKIQRTQQEDSAVYLCASSLGWGDYEQYFGPGTRLTVT.

This clonotype occurred many times. This sequence joins TRBV20-1 and TRBJ2-1; 14 nucleotides align to TRBD2. Germline V gene data show CDR1 as DFQATT and CDR2 as SNEGSKA (reference sequence). The CDR3 is 15 amino acids. V lost 3 bases and J lost 8; bases outside the gene matches: 6. In DNA form, the CDR3 reads TGCAGTGCTAGGGGACTAGCGGGAGAAAGGTATGAGCAGTTCTTC. Translated, it gives CSARGLAGERYEQFF.

This clonotype is categorized as large. This chain uses TRBV6-2 or TRBV6-3 with TRBJ2-1; D gene ambiguous. The V and J ends lost 7 bases and 4 bases respectively, with 5 bases between them. CDR3 length: 11 residues. Germline V gene sequence: CDR1 MNHEY, CDR2 SVGEGT. The CDR3 DNA follows: TGTGCCAGCAATAAATACAATGAGCAGTTCTTC. This sequence encodes CASNKYNEQFF.

The chain is built from TRBV27 and TRBJ1-1; D is unresolved. The CDR3 totals 13 residues. Germline CDR1 and CDR2: MNHEY and SMNVEV (reference sequence). Trimming cost V 6 bases and J 3 bases, with 11 bases left between them. As DNA, the CDR3 is TGTGCCAGCAGGATTGGGCGGGACACTGAAGCTTTCTTT. Translation gives CASRIGRDTEAFF.

This clonotype has a count of ten or more. This chain uses TRBV28 with TRBJ2-3, with TRBD1 identical over 8 bases. J lost 2 bases, V lost 6 bases, and 4 bases had no gene match. The CDR3 runs 14 residues. Germline values: CDR1 MDHEN, CDR2 SYDVKM. CDR3 in DNA: TGTGCCAGCAGCCCGGACAGGGTCACAGATACGCAGTATTTT. This translates into CASSPDRVTDTQYF.

The table lists this clonotype with many counts. This chain links TRBV14 with TRBJ2-1; unclear D gene. The ends were cut back, 0 bases at V and 0 bases at J, with 9 bases in the middle. The CDR3 is 16 amino acids. Germline V gene data show CDR1 as SGHDN and CDR2 as FVKESK. CDR3 sequence: CASSQDEYTSYNEQFF. Here the CDR3 DNA reads TGTGCCAGCAGCCAAGACGAGTACACCTCCTACAATGAGCAGTTCTTC.

This clonotype was counted many times. V gene TRBV29-1 combines with J gene TRBJ2-7, with a possible D match to TRBD2 (6 bases). V was clipped by 5 bases and J by 0 bases, with 11 bases between them. Germline loops: CDR1 SQVTM, CDR2 ANQGSEA. The CDR3 spans 13 residues. This CDR3 reads CSVRGLLSYEQYF. CDR3 in DNA: TGCAGCGTTCGGGGACTCCTCTCCTACGAGCAGTACTTC.